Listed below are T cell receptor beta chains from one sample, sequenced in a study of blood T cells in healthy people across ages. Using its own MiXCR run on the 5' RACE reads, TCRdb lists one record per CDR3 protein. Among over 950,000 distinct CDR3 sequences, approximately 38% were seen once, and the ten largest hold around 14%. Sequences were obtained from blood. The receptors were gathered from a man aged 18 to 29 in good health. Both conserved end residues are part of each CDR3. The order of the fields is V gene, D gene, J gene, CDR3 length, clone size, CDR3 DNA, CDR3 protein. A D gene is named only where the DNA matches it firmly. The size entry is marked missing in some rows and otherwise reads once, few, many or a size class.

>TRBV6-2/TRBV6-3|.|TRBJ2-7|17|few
TGTGCCAGCAGTTACTCGAATGTCCGGGGAACCATCTACGAGCAGTACTTC
CASSYSNVRGTIYEQYF
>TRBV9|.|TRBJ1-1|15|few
TGTGCCAGCAGCGTAGGTGAGGGTGGTCACACTGAAGCTTTCTTT
CASSVGEGGHTEAFF
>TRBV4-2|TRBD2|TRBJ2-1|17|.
TGTGCCAGCAGCCAATTAGCGGGGGGGCACTCCTACAATGAGCAGTTCTTC
CASSQLAGGHSYNEQFF
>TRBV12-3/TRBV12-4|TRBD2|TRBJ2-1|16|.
TGTGCCAGCAGTACTAGCGGGGGATTCATAAACAATGAGCAGTTCTTC
CASSTSGGFINNEQFF
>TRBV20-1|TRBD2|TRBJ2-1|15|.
TGCAGTGCTCGCGGACTAGCGGATTACTACAATGAGCAGGTCTTC
CSARGLADYYNEQVF
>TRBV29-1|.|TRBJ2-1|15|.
TGCAGCGTTGCCGGGACCGTGGGCTCCTACAATGAGCAGTTCTTC
CSVAGTVGSYNEQFF
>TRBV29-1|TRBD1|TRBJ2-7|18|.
TGCAGCGTTGAGGAGCGGACAGGGGGGGGTATACGGTACAATGAGCAGTACTTC
CSVEERTGGGIRYNEQYF
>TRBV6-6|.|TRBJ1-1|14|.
TGTGCCAGCAGTTACTCGTACGGGAACACTGAAGCTTTCTTT
CASSYSYGNTEAFF
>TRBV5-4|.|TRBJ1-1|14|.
TGTGCCAGCAGCTTATCCGGGGGGCCCGCTGAAGCTTTCTTT
CASSLSGGPAEAFF
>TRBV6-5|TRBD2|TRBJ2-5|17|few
TGTGCCAGCAGTTACTCGAGTAGCGGGGGGTCTGCAGAGACCCAGTACTTC
CASSYSSSGGSAETQYF
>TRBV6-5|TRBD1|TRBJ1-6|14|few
TGTGCCAGCAGTTCGGGACAGTTCAATTCACCCCTCCACTTT
CASSSGQFNSPLHF
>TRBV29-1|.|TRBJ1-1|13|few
TGCAGCGTTCTCAGGAGATTAAACACTGAAGCTTTCTTT
CSVLRRLNTEAFF
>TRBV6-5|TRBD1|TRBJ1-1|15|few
TGTGCCAGCAGTTATCGGGACAGGGGGCTGACTGAAGCTTTCTTT
CASSYRDRGLTEAFF
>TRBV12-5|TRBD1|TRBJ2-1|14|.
TGTGCTAGTGGTTTGACAGGGGGGAACAATGAGCAGCTCTTC
CASGLTGGNNEQLF
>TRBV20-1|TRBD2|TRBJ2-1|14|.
TGCAGTGCTACACTAGCGGGGGACTACAATGAGCAGTTCTTC
CSATLAGDYNEQFF
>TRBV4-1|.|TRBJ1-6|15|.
TGCGCCAGCAGCCAAGTGGGGGCTACAGATTCAGCCCTCCACTTT
CASSQVGATDSALHF
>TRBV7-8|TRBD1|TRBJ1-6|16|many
TGTGCCAGCAGCTCTAAATCGACAGGGGACATTTCACCCCTCCACTTT
CASSSKSTGDISPLHF
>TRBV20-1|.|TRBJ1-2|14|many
TGCAGTGCTAGTTTTGGGCAGTATAACTATGGCTACACCTTC
CSASFGQYNYGYTF
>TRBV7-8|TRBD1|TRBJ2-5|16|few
TGTGCCAGCAAAACCTTTGAAACAGGGGTACAAGAGACCCAGTACTTC
CASKTFETGVQETQYF
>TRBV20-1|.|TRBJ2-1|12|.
TGCAGTGCTAACCTTAACACCTATGAGCAGTTCTTC
CSANLNTYEQFF
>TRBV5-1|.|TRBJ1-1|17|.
TGCGCCAGCAGTTCCCGGGGGCCCCTCGAGGCGAACACTGAAGCTTTCTTT
CASSSRGPLEANTEAFF